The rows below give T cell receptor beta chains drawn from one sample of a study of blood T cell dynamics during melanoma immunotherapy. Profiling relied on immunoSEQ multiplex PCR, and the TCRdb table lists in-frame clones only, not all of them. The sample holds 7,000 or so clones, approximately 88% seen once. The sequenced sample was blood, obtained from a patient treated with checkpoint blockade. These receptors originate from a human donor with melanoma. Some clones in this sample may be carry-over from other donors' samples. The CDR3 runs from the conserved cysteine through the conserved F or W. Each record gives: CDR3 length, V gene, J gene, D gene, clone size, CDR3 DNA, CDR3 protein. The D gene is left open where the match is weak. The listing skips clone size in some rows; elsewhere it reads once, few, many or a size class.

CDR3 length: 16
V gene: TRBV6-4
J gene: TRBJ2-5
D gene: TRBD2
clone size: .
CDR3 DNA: TGTGCCAGCAGTTACCCCGTTGGGGAGGGCCAAGAGACCCAGTACTTC
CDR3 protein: CASSYPVGEGQETQYF

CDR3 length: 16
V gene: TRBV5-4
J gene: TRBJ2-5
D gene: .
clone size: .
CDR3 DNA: TGTGCCAGCAGCTTTGGTGATAGGGGCCCAAAAGAGACCCAGTACTTC
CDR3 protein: CASSFGDRGPKETQYF

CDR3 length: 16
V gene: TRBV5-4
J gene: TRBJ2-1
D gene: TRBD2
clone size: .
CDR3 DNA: TGTGCCAGCAGCTGGAGGACTAGCGGGACCTACAATGAGCAGTTCTTC
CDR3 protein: CASSWRTSGTYNEQFF

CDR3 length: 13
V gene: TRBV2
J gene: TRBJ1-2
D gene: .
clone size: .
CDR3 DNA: TGTGCCAGCAGTGAATGGGCAGAGGATGGCTACACCTTC
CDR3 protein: CASSEWAEDGYTF

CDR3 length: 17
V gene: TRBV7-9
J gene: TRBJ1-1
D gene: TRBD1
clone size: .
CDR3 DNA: TGTGCCAGCAGCTACCTTCGGGCAGGGGGAGGATACACTGAAGCTTTCTTT
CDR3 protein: CASSYLRAGGGYTEAFF

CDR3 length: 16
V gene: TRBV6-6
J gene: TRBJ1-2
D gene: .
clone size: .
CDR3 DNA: TGTGCCAGCACCCGACTTGGGCTCCTAGATTATAATGGCTACACCTTC
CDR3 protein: CASTRLGLLDYNGYTF

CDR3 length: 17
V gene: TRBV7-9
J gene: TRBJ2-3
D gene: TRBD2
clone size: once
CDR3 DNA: TGTGCCAGCAGCTTTTTTAGCGGGGGGATAAGCACAGATACGCAGTATTTT
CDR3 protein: CASSFFSGGISTDTQYF

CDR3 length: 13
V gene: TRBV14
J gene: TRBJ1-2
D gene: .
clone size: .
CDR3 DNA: TGTGCCAGCAGCCCCGCGGCGAACTATGGCTACACCTTC
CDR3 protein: CASSPAANYGYTF

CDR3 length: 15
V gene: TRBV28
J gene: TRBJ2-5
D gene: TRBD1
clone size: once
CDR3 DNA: TGTGCCAGCAGTTTCCCCGTGACAGGGGGCGAGACCCAGTACTTC
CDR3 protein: CASSFPVTGGETQYF

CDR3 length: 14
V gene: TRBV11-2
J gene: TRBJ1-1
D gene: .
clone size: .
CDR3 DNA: TGTGCCAGCAGCTTGGAGGTGGTCGGCACTGAAGCTTTCTTT
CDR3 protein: CASSLEVVGTEAFF

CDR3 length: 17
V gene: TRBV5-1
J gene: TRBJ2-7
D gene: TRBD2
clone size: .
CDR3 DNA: TGCGCCAGCAGCTTGACGTCTAGCGGGGGGTACTCCTACGAGCAGTACTTC
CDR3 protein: CASSLTSSGGYSYEQYF

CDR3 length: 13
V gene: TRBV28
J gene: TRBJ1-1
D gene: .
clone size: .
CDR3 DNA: TGTGCCAGCAGTTTATTGGAGGGGCCTGAAGCTTTCTTT
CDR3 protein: CASSLLEGPEAFF

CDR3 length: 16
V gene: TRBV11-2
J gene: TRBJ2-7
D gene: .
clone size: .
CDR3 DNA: TGTGCCAGCTTCCCCATCCGCCCGCTGGCCCCGAACGAGCAGTACTTC
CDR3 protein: CASFPIRPLAPNEQYF

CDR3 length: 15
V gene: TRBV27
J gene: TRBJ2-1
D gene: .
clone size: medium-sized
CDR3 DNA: TGTGCCAGCAGTGCCCAGCGTGACTCCTACAATGAGCAGTTCTTC
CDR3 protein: CASSAQRDSYNEQFF

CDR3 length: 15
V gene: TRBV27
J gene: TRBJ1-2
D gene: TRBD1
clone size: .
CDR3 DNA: TGTGCCAGCAGTTTCACAGGGGTTTCGCGCTATGGCTACACCTTC
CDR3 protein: CASSFTGVSRYGYTF

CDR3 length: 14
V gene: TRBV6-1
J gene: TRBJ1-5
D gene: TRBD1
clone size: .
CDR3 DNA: TGTGCCAGCAGGAGTCCAGGGGGGGGTCAGCCCCAGCATTTT
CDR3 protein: CASRSPGGGQPQHF

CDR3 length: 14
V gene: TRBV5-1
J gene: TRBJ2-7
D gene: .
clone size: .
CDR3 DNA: TGCGCCAGCAGCTTGGGAGTAGGGTCCTACGAGCAGTACTTC
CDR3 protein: CASSLGVGSYEQYF

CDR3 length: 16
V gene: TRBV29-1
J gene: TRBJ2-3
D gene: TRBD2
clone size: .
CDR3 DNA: TGCAGCGTTGAAGCAAGACTAGCGGGAGACCCAGATACGCAGTATTTT
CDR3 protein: CSVEARLAGDPDTQYF

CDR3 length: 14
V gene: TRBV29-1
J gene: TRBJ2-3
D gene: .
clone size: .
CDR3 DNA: TGCAGCGTTCATATAGCGCTTAACACAGATACGCAGTATTTT
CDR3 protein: CSVHIALNTDTQYF

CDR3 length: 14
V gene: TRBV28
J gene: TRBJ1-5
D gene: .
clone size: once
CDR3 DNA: TGTGCCAGCAGTCGTACAAATAGCAATCAGCCCCAGCATTTT
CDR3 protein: CASSRTNSNQPQHF

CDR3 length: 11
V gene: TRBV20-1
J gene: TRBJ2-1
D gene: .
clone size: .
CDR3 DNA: TGCAGTGCTACTCTCTACAATGAGCAGTTCTTC
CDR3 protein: CSATLYNEQFF

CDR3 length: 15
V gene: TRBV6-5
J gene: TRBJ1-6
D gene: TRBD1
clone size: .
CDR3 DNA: TGTGCCAGCAGTTACAGGAGACAGGGGGCTTCACCCCTCCACTTT
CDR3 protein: CASSYRRQGASPLHF

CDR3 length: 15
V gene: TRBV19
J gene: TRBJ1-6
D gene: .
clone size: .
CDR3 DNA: TGTGCCAGTAGTATAGTTCCGGACAAGCTTTCACCCCTCCACTTT
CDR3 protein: CASSIVPDKLSPLHF

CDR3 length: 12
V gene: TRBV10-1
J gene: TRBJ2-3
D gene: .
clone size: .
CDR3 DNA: TGCGCCAGCAGGTATCCCCCAGATACGCAGTATTTT
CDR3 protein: CASRYPPDTQYF

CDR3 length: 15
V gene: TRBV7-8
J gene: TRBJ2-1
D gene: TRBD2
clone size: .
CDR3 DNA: TGTGCCAGCAGTCCTACTAGCGGAAGGTTTCATGAGCAGTTCTTC
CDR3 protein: CASSPTSGRFHEQFF

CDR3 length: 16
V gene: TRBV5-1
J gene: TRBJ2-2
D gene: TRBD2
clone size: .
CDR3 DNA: TGCGCCAGCAGCTTGGCGGGCGGGAGTGACACCGGGGAGCTGTTTTTT
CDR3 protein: CASSLAGGSDTGELFF

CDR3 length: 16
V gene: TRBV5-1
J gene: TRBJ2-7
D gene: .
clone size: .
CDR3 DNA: TGCGCCAGCAGCTTGGGGTCTCACGGTAACTCCTACGAGCAGTACTTC
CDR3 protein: CASSLGSHGNSYEQYF

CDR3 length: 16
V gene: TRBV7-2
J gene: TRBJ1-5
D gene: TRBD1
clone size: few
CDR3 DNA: TGTGCCAGCAGCTTCGGAGGACAGGGAGAATATCAGCCCCAGCATTTT
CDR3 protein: CASSFGGQGEYQPQHF

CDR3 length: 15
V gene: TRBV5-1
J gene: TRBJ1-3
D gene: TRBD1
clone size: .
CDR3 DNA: TGCGCCAGCAGCTTGGAAGGGACAGATGGAAACACCATATATTTT
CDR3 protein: CASSLEGTDGNTIYF

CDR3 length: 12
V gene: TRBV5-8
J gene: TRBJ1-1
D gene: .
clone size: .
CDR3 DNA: TGTGCCAGCAGCAAGGGGTACACTGAAGCTTTCTTT
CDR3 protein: CASSKGYTEAFF

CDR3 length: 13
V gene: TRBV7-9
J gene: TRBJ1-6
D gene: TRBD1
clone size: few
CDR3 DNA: TGTGCCAGCAGCGGGACAGATAATTCACCCCTCCACTTT
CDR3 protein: CASSGTDNSPLHF

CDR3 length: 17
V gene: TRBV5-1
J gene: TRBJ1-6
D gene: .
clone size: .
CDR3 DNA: TGCGCCAGCAGCTTGGTCGCGGATTGGAGGGGTAATTCACCCCTCCACTTT
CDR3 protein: CASSLVADWRGNSPLHF

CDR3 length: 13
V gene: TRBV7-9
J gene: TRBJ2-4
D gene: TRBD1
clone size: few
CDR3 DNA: TGTGCCAGCAGCTCCAGCGGACAGGGTGGGGAGTACTTC
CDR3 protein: CASSSSGQGGEYF

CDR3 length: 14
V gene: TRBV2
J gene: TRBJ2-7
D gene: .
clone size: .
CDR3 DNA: TGTGCCAGCAGCGGCTTTGGGTTCTCTAACGAGCAGTACTTC
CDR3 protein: CASSGFGFSNEQYF

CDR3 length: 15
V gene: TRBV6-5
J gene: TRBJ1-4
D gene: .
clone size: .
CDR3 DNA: TGTGCCAGCAGTCGGATTAGGGCGGAGAATGAAAAACTGTTTTTT
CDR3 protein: CASSRIRAENEKLFF

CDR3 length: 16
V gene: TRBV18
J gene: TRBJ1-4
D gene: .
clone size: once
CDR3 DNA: TGTGCCAGCTCACCAAGTATCCCAGCAACTAATGAAAAACTGTTTTTT
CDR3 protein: CASSPSIPATNEKLFF

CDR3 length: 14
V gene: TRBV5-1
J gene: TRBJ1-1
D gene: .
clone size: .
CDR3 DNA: TGCGCCAGCAGCTTGTTGGGACGGGACACTGAAGCTTTCTTT
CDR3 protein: CASSLLGRDTEAFF

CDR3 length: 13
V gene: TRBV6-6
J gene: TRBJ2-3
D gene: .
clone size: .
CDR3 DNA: TGTGCCAGCAGTTACTCCGGCACAGATACGCAGTATTTT
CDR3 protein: CASSYSGTDTQYF

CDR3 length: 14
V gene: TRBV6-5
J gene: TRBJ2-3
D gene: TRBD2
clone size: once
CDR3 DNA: TGTGCCAGCAGCCCCCAGACTAGCGGGACAGCGCAGTATTTT
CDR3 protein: CASSPQTSGTAQYF

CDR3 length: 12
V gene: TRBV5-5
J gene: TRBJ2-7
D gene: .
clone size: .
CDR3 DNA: TGTGCCAGCAGCTTGGCGGGGAACGAGCAGTACTTC
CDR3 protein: CASSLAGNEQYF